This T cell receptor (beta chain) was sequenced for a study of CD8 T cells in Susac syndrome. After extraction with the RNeasy kit, roughly 0.5 to 1 ug of the RNA was reverse transcribed using random hexamers. TCRdb recomputed calls from the immunoSEQ multiplex PCR reads with MiXCR, one row per CDR3 protein. The sample comprises under 550,000 distinct CDR3 sequences, 75% to 90% of which are singletons, and 0.09% to 0.15% rests with the top ten. Trimming took off 7 bases at V and 1 base at J, with 16 bases between the two ends. Germline V gene sequence: CDR1 LNHNV, CDR2 YYDKDF (reference sequence). The CDR3 is 15 amino acids.

The chain uses TRBV15 and TRBJ1-2; D possibly corresponds to TRBD1 (5 bases). The sequence came from a human donor with multiple sclerosis. Sequenced sample: CD8+ T cells from PBMCs. The CDR3 reads CATKGWSDINYGYTF. In nucleotides, the CDR3 is TGTGCCACCAAGGGGTGGAGTGATATTAACTATGGCTACACCTTC.